Each of the 9 T cell receptor beta chains below was sequenced from the same sample in a study of shared clonotypes between healthy human individuals. Here immunoSEQ multiplex PCR was the method, and the copy in TCRdb shows in-frame clones only, minus some. The sample has millions of clones, 85% to 95% seen once. Only CD45RO-negative cells positively selected for CCR7 counted as naive CD8 cells, so terminally differentiated effector memory CD45RA+ cells were excluded. The sequenced sample was naive CD8+ T cells from PBMCs. These receptors were obtained from a man aged 18 to 30 in good health. Some clones in this sample may be carry-over from other donors' samples.

V usage is TRBV5-1 and J usage is TRBJ2-7; perhaps D is TRBD1 or TRBD2 (5 bases each). CDR1 SGHRS and CDR2 YFSETQ come from the germline V gene. The CDR3 runs to 16 residues. Trimming pared 0 bases from V and 1 base from J, leaving 14 bases between. In DNA form, the CDR3 reads TGCGCCAGCAGCTTGGAGGGGACCCTTATTTCCTACGAGCAGTACTTC. Translating gives CASSLEGTLISYEQYF.

The chain combines TRBV15 with TRBJ1-1; D is perhaps TRBD1 (5 bases). The V and J ends lost 6 bases and 2 bases respectively, with 10 bases between them. This CDR3 region has 13 residues. Per germline, CDR1 LNHNV and CDR2 YYDKDF (reference sequence). As DNA, the CDR3 is TGTGCCACCAGGGGGCTGGGAAACACTGAAGCTTTCTTT. Residues: CATRGLGNTEAFF.

On this clone itself: Other DNA sequences within the sample encode an identical CDR3. This sequence joins TRBV9 and TRBJ2-3; 8 nucleotides line up with TRBD2. The ends lost 6 bases at V and 3 bases at J; junction bases unmatched: 6. CDR1 is SGDLS and CDR2 is YYNGEE in the germline V gene. CDR3 length equals 14 residues. In nucleotides, the CDR3 is TGTGCCAGCACCCCGGGGGGGGGTACAGATACGCAGTATTTT. It codes for CASTPGGGTDTQYF.

With regard to this clone: Other DNA sequences in the sample encode the same CDR3. This chain joins TRBV5-6 and TRBJ2-1; 11 bases line up with TRBD2. The CDR3 contains 15 residues. V lost 4 bases, J lost 4 bases, and 4 bases stayed unmatched. The germline V gene encodes CDR1 SGHDT and CDR2 YYEEEE. The CDR3: CASSLGTSGYNEQFF. In nucleotides, the CDR3 is TGTGCCAGCAGCCTCGGGACTAGCGGTTACAATGAGCAGTTCTTC.

This chain joins TRBV29-1 and TRBJ2-5; 7 nucleotides align to TRBD1. With the DNA end fitting TRBJ2-7 better, the J assignment may be wrong. The CDR3 has 12 amino acids. Germline V gene data show CDR1 as SQVTM and CDR2 as ANQGSEA. The CDR3 nucleotides are TGCAGCGGGGTCGGGACAGCCAACGAGCAGTACTTC. This sequence encodes CSGVGTANEQYF.

The rearrangement joins TRBV6-4 to TRBJ2-2, with 9 bases identical to TRBD1. With V trimmed by 6 bases and J by 6 bases, 5 bases remained unmatched. The CDR3 is 14 amino acids. Germline CDR1 is MRHNA and CDR2 is SNTAGT. CDR3 loop: CASRPTGGAGELFF. Here the CDR3 DNA reads TGTGCCAGCAGGCCGACAGGGGGGGCCGGGGAGCTGTTTTTT.

The chain is built from TRBV2 and TRBJ1-2; a weak D match, TRBD1 (6 bases). V was trimmed by 3 bases and J by 5 bases, leaving 16 bases between them. The germline V gene encodes CDR1 SNHLY and CDR2 FYNNEI. The length of the CDR3 is 15 residues. The CDR3 loop is CASSEEQGVLYGYTF. DNA for the CDR3: TGTGCCAGCAGTGAGGAACAGGGTGTGTTATATGGCTACACCTTC.

The rearrangement uses TRBV27 and TRBJ2-7; D may match TRBD1 or TRBD2 (5 bases each). The germline V gene has CDR1 MNHEY and CDR2 SMNVEV (reference sequence). The CDR3 sequence is 13 residues long. Trimming shortened V by 6 bases and J by 5 bases, and 14 bases separated the two germline ends. CDR3 amino acids: CASRGRGDHEQYF. The CDR3 DNA follows: TGTGCCAGCAGGGGACGTGGGGACCACGAGCAGTACTTC.

The chain employs TRBV28 and TRBJ1-2; D not certain. V dropped 5 bases and J dropped 4 bases, with 17 bases sitting between them. This CDR3 is 15 amino acids long. CDR1 and CDR2 (germline): MDHEN, SYDVKM. Here the CDR3 reads CASSDSIGVSYGYTF. Here the CDR3 DNA reads TGTGCCAGCAGTGACTCGATTGGGGTTTCCTATGGCTACACCTTC.